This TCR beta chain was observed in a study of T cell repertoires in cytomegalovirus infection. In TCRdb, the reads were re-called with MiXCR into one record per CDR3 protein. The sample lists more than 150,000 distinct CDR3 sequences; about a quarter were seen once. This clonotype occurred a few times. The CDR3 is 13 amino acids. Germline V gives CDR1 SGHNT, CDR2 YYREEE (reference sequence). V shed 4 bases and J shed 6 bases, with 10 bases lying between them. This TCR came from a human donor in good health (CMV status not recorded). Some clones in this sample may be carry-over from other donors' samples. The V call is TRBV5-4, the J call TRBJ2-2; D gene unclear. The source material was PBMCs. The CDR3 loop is CASSPDLPGELFF. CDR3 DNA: TGTGCCAGCAGCCCTGACCTCCCCGGGGAGCTGTTTTTT.